This TCR beta chain was retrieved from a study of cytomegalovirus exposure and HLA in healthy donors. Study-level findings and limits: A previous analysis found most TCR beta V segments productive roughly 90% or roughly 30% of the time. One variant, a missense change in DCLRE1C, was linked in a later analysis to TCR beta V- and J-gene trimming. As a later analysis showed, several of the most significant clusters appeared to be linked to common viral pathogens.

Concerning this clone itself: What it binds is unknown. The same CDR3 is also encoded by other DNA sequences in this sample.

The PCR had 60 Vbeta and 13 Jbeta primers. In the authors' methods: A later analysis tallied approximately 78 million unique TCR beta chains, around 9.9 million of them shared. Libraries were prepared by immunoSEQ multiplex PCR; TCRdb keeps only in-frame clonotypes and omits some of them. The D gene and trimming were derived from the DNA, and the V and J assignments and clone size from that table. Found here are roughly 100,000 clones, over 55% of them singletons; the top ten hold about 22%. This receptor was identified in a woman in her fifties or sixties in good health and CMV-seropositive. The sample comprised PBMCs.

The CDR3 DNA follows: TGTGCCAGCAGTTTGCTAGCGGGGGGGCCCGGAGAGCAGTACTTC. Protein: CASSLLAGGPGEQYF. The rearrangement uses TRBV27 and TRBJ2-7; the match to TRBD2 covers 12 bases. This CDR3 has 15 residues. V shed 3 bases and J 7 bases; nucleotides not matched to a gene: 7. CDR1 is MNHEY and CDR2 is SMNVEV in the germline V gene (reference sequence).